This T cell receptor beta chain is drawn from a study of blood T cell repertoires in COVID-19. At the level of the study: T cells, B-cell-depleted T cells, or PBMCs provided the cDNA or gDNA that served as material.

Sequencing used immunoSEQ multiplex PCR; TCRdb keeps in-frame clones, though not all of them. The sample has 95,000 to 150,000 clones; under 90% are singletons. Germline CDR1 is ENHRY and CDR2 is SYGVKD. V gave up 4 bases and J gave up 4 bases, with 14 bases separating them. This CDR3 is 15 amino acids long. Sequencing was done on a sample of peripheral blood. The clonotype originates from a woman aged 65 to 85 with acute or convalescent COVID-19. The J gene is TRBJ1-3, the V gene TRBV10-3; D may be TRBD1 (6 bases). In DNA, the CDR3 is TGTGCCATCAGTGTTGGGGGCGTAGAGGGAAACACCATATATTTT. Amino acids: CAISVGGVEGNTIYF.